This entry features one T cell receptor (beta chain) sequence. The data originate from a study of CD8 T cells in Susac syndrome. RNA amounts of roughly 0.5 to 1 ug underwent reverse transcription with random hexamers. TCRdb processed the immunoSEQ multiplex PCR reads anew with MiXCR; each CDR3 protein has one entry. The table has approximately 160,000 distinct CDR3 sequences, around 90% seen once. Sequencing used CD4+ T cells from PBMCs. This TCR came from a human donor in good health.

Here the CDR3 reads CASSQYEGIDGYTF. For the CDR3, the DNA is TGCGCCAGCAGCCAGTACGAGGGGATCGATGGCTACACCTTC. The V and J genes are TRBV4-1 and TRBJ1-2; D is perhaps TRBD1 (5 bases). The ends were cut back, 3 bases at V and 6 bases at J, with 14 bases in the middle. The germline V gene encodes CDR1 MGHRA and CDR2 YSYEKL. The CDR3 is 14 residues long.